One sample yielded the 2 T cell receptor beta chains listed below, sequenced in a study of cytomegalovirus exposure and HLA in healthy donors. PCR was performed using 60 Vbeta and 13 Jbeta primers. TCRdb's copy holds only in-frame clones and misses some; the assay was immunoSEQ multiplex PCR. Of some 130,000 clones in the sample, 80% to 90% were seen once. Sequencing was carried out using PBMCs. The origin of the receptors is a woman aged 25 to 39 in good health and CMV-seronegative.

This rearrangement joins TRBV5-6 to TRBJ2-5; D may be TRBD2 (5 bases). Germline V gene data show CDR1 as SGHDT and CDR2 as YYEEEE. The CDR3 has 14 residues. V was shortened by 2 bases and J by 4 bases, with 12 bases between the two germline ends. The CDR3 DNA reads TGTGCCAGCAGCTTTCGGGATCGGTTAGAGACCCAGTACTTC. Translated: CASSFRDRLETQYF.

The gene calls are TRBV9 and TRBJ2-2, with 12 bases lining up with TRBD2. There are 17 residues in the CDR3. Germline lookup yields CDR1 SGDLS and CDR2 YYNGEE. V lost 3 bases and J lost 5; bases outside the gene matches: 8. DNA of the CDR3: TGTGCCAGCAGCGCCCCTAGCGGGAGGGGGTGGACCGGGGAGCTGTTTTTT. It codes for CASSAPSGRGWTGELFF.